This passage covers 27 T cell receptor beta chains from one sample sequenced in a study of CD8+ T cells in alopecia areata. Treatment specified: oral pan-JAK inhibitor, 5-10 mg twice daily. After isolation, RNA underwent reverse transcription to generate cDNA as the sequencing template. Libraries were prepared by immunoSEQ multiplex PCR; TCRdb keeps only in-frame clonotypes and omits some of them. In the table there are around 300,000 clones, 60% of which are singletons. The sample in question was CD4+ T cells sorted from blood, obtained at approximately week 51, from a patient treated with tofacitinib. Source of these receptors: a human donor with alopecia areata.

The chain joins TRBV4-2 to TRBJ2-1, with 9 bases that match TRBD1. The CDR3 totals 16 residues. CDR1 and CDR2 from the germline V gene are LGHNA and YNFKEQ. V shed 2 bases, J shed 2 bases, and the junction held 4 bases outside the gene matches. CDR3 coding DNA: TGTGCCAGCAGCCAACCGGGACAGGGAACCTACAATGAGCAGTTCTTC. This encodes CASSQPGQGTYNEQFF.

This rearrangement joins TRBV7-2 to TRBJ2-5, with D hard to call. This CDR3 comprises 15 residues. Germline assignment: CDR1 SGHTA and CDR2 FQGNSA. The V end lost 1 base, the J end lost 2 bases, and 11 bases lay between the germline ends. In DNA, the CDR3 is TGTGCCAGCAGCTTAGATTTCGGTGCTCAAGAGACCCAGTACTTC. Translation gives CASSLDFGAQETQYF. The variable domain in full, completed from reference TRBV7-2 and TRBJ2-5, reads GAGVSQSPSNKVTEKGKDVELRCDPISGHTALYWYRQSLGQGLEFLIYFQGNSAPDKSGLPSDRFSAERTGGSVSTLTIQRTQQEDSAVYLCASSLDFGAQETQYFGPGTRLLVL.

The chain is built from TRBV30 and TRBJ1-5; D is unclear. V was cut by 1 base and J by 6 bases, with 10 bases left in between. The CDR3 runs to 13 residues. Germline values: CDR1 GTSNPN, CDR2 SVGIG (reference sequence). CDR3 nucleotide sequence: TGTGCCTGGAGTGAAAGGGATGGTCAGCCCCAGCATTTT. As protein: CAWSERDGQPQHF.

This clone is a singleton in its sample. This chain connects TRBV5-6 to TRBJ2-1; D uncertain. This CDR3 spans 13 amino acids. The germline gives CDR1 SGHDT, CDR2 YYEEEE. Trimming left V 0 bases short and J 4 bases short, with 5 bases between. The CDR3 nucleotides are TGTGCCAGCAGCTTGGACGTATACAATGAGCAGTTCTTC. Translating it yields CASSLDVYNEQFF.

There are a few counts of this clone. V usage is TRBV14 and J usage is TRBJ1-2; no reliable D call. The V gene's germline CDR1 is SGHDN and CDR2 FVKESK. The V and J ends lost 2 bases and 7 bases respectively, with 8 bases between them. The CDR3 is 12 amino acids. The CDR3 loop reads CASSQIGSGYTF. In DNA, the CDR3 is TGTGCCAGCAGCCAAATCGGGAGTGGCTACACCTTC.

This clone was detected a few times. The chain employs TRBV7-2 and TRBJ1-5, with 7 bases identical to TRBD1. Germline trimming cut 5 bases from V and 9 bases from J; bases unmatched to any gene: 13. Looked up from germline, CDR1 is SGHTA and CDR2 is FQGNSA. The CDR3 totals 15 residues. The CDR3 reads CASSGTTGFDGPQHF. CDR3 sequence (DNA): TGTGCCAGCAGCGGGACGACAGGGTTTGATGGGCCCCAGCATTTT.

This clone was counted a few times. The chain has TRBV25-1 and TRBJ1-2; D is undetermined. Germline V gene lookup returns CDR1 MGHDK and CDR2 SYGVNS. There are 11 residues in the CDR3. Deletions cut 3 bases from V and 7 bases from J, with 6 bases between. The CDR3 loop reads CASSDSSGYTF. CDR3 nucleotide sequence: TGTGCCAGCAGTGATTCGAGTGGCTACACCTTC.

The table lists this clone with a few counts. V gene TRBV29-1 combines with J gene TRBJ2-2; no clear D. This CDR3 contains 12 residues. Trimming shortened V by 6 bases and J by 7 bases, and 12 bases separated the two germline ends. Germline CDR1 reads SQVTM; CDR2 reads ANQGSEA. The CDR3 DNA reads as TGCAGCGTGCAAAGGCCCGGCGGGGAGCTGTTTTTT. Amino acid sequence: CSVQRPGGELFF.

The V gene is TRBV13, the J gene TRBJ1-6; no firm D call. The germline V and J ends were trimmed by 1 base and 6 bases, with 7 bases remaining between them. This CDR3 spans 14 amino acids. CDR1 and CDR2 from the germline V gene are PRHDT and FYEKMQ (reference sequence). The CDR3 loop is CASSLARLNSPLHF. In DNA form, the CDR3 reads TGTGCCAGCAGCTTAGCACGACTTAATTCACCCCTCCACTTT. The full variable domain, its missing parts supplied by reference TRBV13 and TRBJ1-6, is AAGVIQSPRHLIKEKRETATLKCYPIPRHDTVYWYQQGPGQDPQFLISFYEKMQSDKGSIPDRFSAQQFSDYHSELNMSSLELGDSALYFCASSLARLNSPLHFGNGTRLTVT.

The chain combines TRBV2 with TRBJ2-7; a weak D match, TRBD2 (5 bases). Germline CDR1 SNHLY, CDR2 FYNNEI. V was trimmed by 5 bases and J by 7 bases, leaving 15 bases between them. CDR3 size: 13 residues. The CDR3 is CASSSSLTGEQYF. For the CDR3, the DNA is TGTGCCAGCAGTAGCAGCCTTACGGGGGAGCAGTACTTC. The variable domain in full, completed from reference TRBV2 and TRBJ2-7, reads EPEVTQTPSHQVTQMGQEVILRCVPISNHLYFYWYRQILGQKVEFLVSFYNNEISEKSEIFDDQFSVERPDGSNFTLKIRSTKLEDSAMYFCASSSSLTGEQYFGPGTRLTVT.

The chain couples TRBV4-1 to TRBJ1-2; D perhaps matches TRBD1 (6 bases). V shed 1 base and J shed 4 bases, with 13 bases lying between them. Per the germline V gene, CDR1 is MGHRA and CDR2 is YSYEKL. The CDR3 is 15 amino acids. CDR3 nucleotide sequence: TGCGCCAGCAGCCAAGCCCGGACAGCCCTCTATGGCTACACCTTC. Translating it yields CASSQARTALYGYTF.

J is TRBJ1-2 and V is TRBV7-2; D gene ambiguous. Germline loops: CDR1 SGHTA, CDR2 FQGNSA. V lost 0 bases and J 5 bases, leaving 10 bases between the germline ends. The length of the CDR3 is 14 residues. The CDR3 DNA follows: TGTGCCAGCAGCTTAGCCCCAGGAAGATATGGCTACACCTTC. It codes for CASSLAPGRYGYTF.

This clone was recorded only once. V is TRBV12-5 and J is TRBJ1-2; D remains unclear. V was trimmed by 1 base and J by 3 bases, leaving 6 bases between them. CDR1 and CDR2 from the germline V gene are LGHNT and FRNRAP. CDR3 size: 13 residues. CDR3 in DNA: TGTGCTAGTGGTTTGGGCCCCGACTATGGCTACACCTTC. Residues: CASGLGPDYGYTF.

This clone was seen more than once but under ten times. The chain joins TRBV29-1 to TRBJ1-1; D perhaps matches TRBD1 (5 bases). The CDR3 extends over 14 amino acids. Trimming stripped 0 bases from V and 1 base from J, with 9 bases between. Germline V lookup: CDR1 SQVTM, CDR2 ANQGSEA. The CDR3 spells CSVEEGRANTEAFF. The CDR3, as DNA: TGCAGCGTTGAAGAGGGACGGGCGAACACTGAAGCTTTCTTT.

The chain links TRBV4-2 to TRBJ2-1; 14 nucleotides line up with TRBD2. In germline, CDR1 is LGHNA, CDR2 YNFKEQ. V gave up 4 bases and J gave up 7 bases; unmatched junction bases: 6. This CDR3 is built from 16 residues. For the CDR3, the DNA is TGTGCCAGCAGCCGAGTGACTAGCGGGGGGGTGAATGAGCAGTTCTTC. It encodes CASSRVTSGGVNEQFF.

V is TRBV29-1 and J is TRBJ1-2; D is uncertain. CDR3 length equals 15 residues. Trimming pared 1 base from V and 4 bases from J, leaving 16 bases between. From germline, CDR1 is SQVTM and CDR2 ANQGSEA. The CDR3 DNA reads as TGCAGCGTTGAAGTGGAGATTGACGTCGGCTATGGCTACACCTTC. Amino acids: CSVEVEIDVGYGYTF.

DNA for the CDR3: TGCAGCGTCCAGGTCAGGGGTGAAAAACTGTTTTTT. It is translated as CSVQVRGEKLFF. The chain carries TRBV29-1 and TRBJ1-4; maybe TRBD1 (6 bases). Germline loops: CDR1 SQVTM, CDR2 ANQGSEA. The V gene lost 6 bases and the J gene lost 7 bases, with 12 bases spanning the gap. This CDR3 region has 12 residues.

This clone was counted a few times. This chain uses TRBV11-1 with TRBJ2-1; D gene unclear. Trimming stripped 4 bases from V and 8 bases from J, with 12 bases between. CDR1 and CDR2 (germline): SGHAT, FQDESV (reference sequence). The CDR3 contains 13 residues. This CDR3 is CASSSAQFDEQFF. DNA for the CDR3: TGTGCCAGCAGCTCGGCCCAATTCGATGAGCAGTTCTTC.

This clone was counted once. This chain uses TRBV9 with TRBJ2-5, with D perhaps assigned TRBD1 or TRBD2 (5 bases each). Germline-derived CDR1 and CDR2 are SGDLS and YYNGEE. V shed 4 bases and J shed 7 bases, with 11 bases lying between them. This CDR3 has 12 amino acids. This CDR3 is CASSPGRGTQYF. CDR3 nucleotides: TGTGCCAGCAGCCCGGGACGAGGGACCCAGTACTTC.

The chain links TRBV6-6 to TRBJ1-5, with 7 bases aligning to TRBD1. CDR3 length: 16 residues. From germline, CDR1 is MNHNY and CDR2 SVGAGI (reference sequence). Trimming at V came to 2 bases and at J to 0 bases, leaving 4 bases not matched to a gene. CDR3 nucleotide sequence: TGTGCCAGCAGTTACGCGGGGACAGCTAGCAATCAGCCCCAGCATTTT. The encoded protein is CASSYAGTASNQPQHF.

The chain links TRBV9 to TRBJ2-1; 9 nucleotides align to TRBD2. This CDR3 has 15 amino acids. After removal of 6 bases from V and 0 bases from J, the junction contained 4 bases not matched to a gene. The V gene's germline CDR1 is SGDLS and CDR2 YYNGEE. The CDR3 here is CASNPSGASYNEQFF. The CDR3 bases are TGTGCCAGCAATCCTAGCGGGGCCTCCTACAATGAGCAGTTCTTC.

This clone was detected a few times. The sample holds other DNA sequences that translate to the same CDR3. V is TRBV27 and J is TRBJ1-5; D not resolved. The CDR3 loop spans 13 amino acids. Germline values: CDR1 MNHEY, CDR2 SMNVEV (reference sequence). V was shortened by 2 bases and J by 1 base, with 3 bases between the two germline ends. CDR3 bases: TGTGCCAGCAGTTTAAGAAGCAATCAGCCCCAGCATTTT. It translates to CASSLRSNQPQHF.

The V and J genes are TRBV9 and TRBJ2-7; a weak D match, TRBD2 (6 bases). The CDR3 loop spans 12 amino acids. Germline CDR1 and CDR2: SGDLS and YYNGEE. V was clipped by 3 bases and J by 7 bases, with 11 bases between them. CDR3 DNA sequence: TGTGCCAGCAGCGGGGGGACTCGAGAGCAGTACTTC. This codes for CASSGGTREQYF. Combining the CDR3 with reference TRBV9 and TRBJ2-7 gives the whole variable domain DSGVTQTPKHLITATGQRVTLRCSPRSGDLSVYWYQQSLDQGLQFLIQYYNGEERAKGNILERFSAQQFPDLHSELNLSSLELGDSALYFCASSGGTREQYFGPGTRLTVT.

The rearrangement uses TRBV5-4 and TRBJ1-6; the D gene is possibly TRBD1 (5 bases). The V end was cut by 0 bases, the J end by 7 bases, with 11 bases between. The germline V gene encodes CDR1 SGHNT and CDR2 YYREEE (reference sequence). The CDR3 totals 15 residues. The CDR3, as DNA: TGTGCCAGCAGCTTGGGTACAGGTTGGAATTCACCCCTCCACTTT. Translation: CASSLGTGWNSPLHF.

This clone was counted a single time. This chain uses TRBV6-1 with TRBJ1-1; tentative D call: TRBD1 (5 bases). This CDR3 spans 14 amino acids. Per the germline V gene, CDR1 is MNHNS and CDR2 is SASEGT. V dropped 6 bases and J dropped 0 bases, with 11 bases sitting between them. The CDR3 DNA follows: TGTGCCAGCAGGGGGGTCCGAATGAACACTGAAGCTTTCTTT. It encodes CASRGVRMNTEAFF.

The gene calls are TRBV4-3 and TRBJ2-3, with 7 bases fitting TRBD1. V shed 5 bases and J 2 bases; nucleotides not matched to a gene: 7. Per the germline V gene, CDR1 is LGHNA and CDR2 is YSLEER. The CDR3 runs 15 residues. The CDR3, as DNA: TGCGCCAGCAGCTCTTCACAGGGGAACACAGATACGCAGTATTTT. This codes for CASSSSQGNTDTQYF.

The V and J genes are TRBV6-1 and TRBJ2-4; 7 bases agree with TRBD1. The length of the CDR3 is 13 residues. After removal of 2 bases from V and 6 bases from J, the junction contained 1 base not matched to a gene. Germline lookup yields CDR1 MNHNS and CDR2 SASEGT. The CDR3 DNA reads TGTGCCAGCAGTGAAAACAGGGGAAACATTCAGTACTTC. Protein: CASSENRGNIQYF.